This T cell receptor beta chain was captured by sequencing in a study of shared T cell receptors in the human thymus (dated by TCRdb to the early 2020s). Turning to the overall study: The study examined how the human thymus generates shared, self-reactive T-cell receptor alpha chains.

To note about this clone: No cognate antigen has been identified for it. There are no base qualities to consult, and no much larger clone falls within one base. Other nucleotide sequences from this sample produce the same CDR3.

The CDR3 starts with the cysteine, ends with the phenylalanine, and has 15 residues. Only the CDR3 part of the read is kept: 45 bases, read in frame from the first base. CDR1 and CDR2 are read off the germline V gene (reference sequence) as SGHKS and YYEKEE. V is clipped by 0 bases and J by 2 bases, and the sequence between their germline boundaries is 9 bases long. Library prep was done by the immunoSEQ multiplex PCR assay. Held by TCRdb, this immuneACCESS table contains in-frame sequences only and omits some clones. Under half of the omission traces to an unresolved V gene where checked; the cause of the rest is unknown. The sample table shows about 660,000 clones, and roughly 88% are seen once. The leading ten clones occupy around 0.0099% of the sample. This sample also belongs to another study, concerning human thymus T cells. The second study reports: In Finland, the donors were immunologically healthy infants who were having open corrective cardiac surgery for congenital heart defects. The thymus tissue came from surgical resects taken out during corrective cardiac surgery. V and J gene segment usage appeared biased in both thymic and peripheral blood repertoires. According to the related research, thymic TCR repertoires were highly overlapping among unrelated individuals. The study characterized TCR alpha and beta repertoires from fewer than ten infant thymus samples and a few related peripheral blood samples. Donor ages ranged from roughly 6 to 250 days, and the cohort comprised about six male and a couple of female infants. Thymocytes were released mechanically from tissue and stored at -70 °C as pellets of about 9.5-32 million cells. A QIAsymphony instrument was used to extract genomic DNA from the frozen cell pellets. The immunoSEQ multiplex PCR assay was used to amplify the TCRB and TCRAD loci from a standardized amount of quality-controlled genomic DNA. Amplicons spanned the V(D)J region at a length sufficient to cover the CDR3 and identify V and J genes. The commercial immunoSEQ service was used to sequence amplicons on an Illumina platform. Primer bias and sequencing errors were corrected using previously described methods, and TCRAD and TCRB definitions followed the IMGT database. The repertoires were analysed using immunoSEQ Analyzer 3.0 and VDJTools for basic statistics, V/J segment usage, diversity estimates, rarefaction and pairwise overlap. Diversity was estimated with Chao1, ChaoE, Efron-Thisted, Shannon and inverse Simpson indices, and also on datasets down-sampled to the smallest sample. Repertoire overlap was determined by strict matching of CDR3 nucleotide sequence, V gene and J gene, and Jaccard-based multidimensional scaling clustering was applied. Thymus samples yielded on average around 800,000 unique TCRB clonotypes, compared with some 83,000 from blood samples.

The TCR sequence derives from a boy in the first two years of life with a congenital heart defect. Donor details come from another sample of the same person, matched by shared clones. The chain couples TRBV5-5 to TRBJ2-1; matching of 6 bases hints at TRBD1 as the D gene. Sequenced: thymocytes. The nucleotides read TGTGCCAGCAGCTTGGGGGGGCGTGCCTACAATGAGCAGTTCTTC. The translation is CASSLGGRAYNEQFF.